This TCR beta chain was identified in a study of T-cell reconstitution after alpha-beta-depleted transplantation in children. A TCRbeta library incorporating unique molecular identifiers was prepared. Via MiXCR, TCRdb re-called the PCR reads, giving one row per CDR3 protein. Among roughly 500,000 distinct CDR3 sequences listed, about 12% were seen once. This receptor was obtained from a human donor who donated a stem cell graft to a child with combined immunodeficiency. The sequenced sample was PBMCs from the stem cell graft donor, obtained from the stem cell graft.

The CDR3 here is CASSPRAGSTDTQYF. As DNA, the CDR3 is TGTGCCAGCAGCCCCAGAGCGGGATCCACAGATACGCAGTATTTT. The chain couples TRBV13 to TRBJ2-3; 7 bases agree with TRBD2. Germline V CDR1 and CDR2: PRHDT, FYEKMQ (reference sequence). The CDR3 extends over 15 amino acids. J gave up 2 bases and V 5 bases, and 7 bases lay outside the gene matches.